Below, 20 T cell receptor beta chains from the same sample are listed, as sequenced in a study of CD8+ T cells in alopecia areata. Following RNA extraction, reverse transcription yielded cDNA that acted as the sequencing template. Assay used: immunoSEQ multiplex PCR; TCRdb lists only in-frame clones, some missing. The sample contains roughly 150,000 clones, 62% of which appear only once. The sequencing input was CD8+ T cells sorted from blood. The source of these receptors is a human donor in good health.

The DNA for the CDR3 is TGTGCCAGTAGTATAACAGGGAACACTGAAGCTTTCTTT. Translated: CASSITGNTEAFF. The chain has TRBV19 and TRBJ1-1; a possible D gene is TRBD1 (5 bases). Germline loops: CDR1 LNHDA, CDR2 SQIVND (reference sequence). Trimming removed 2 bases from V and 1 base from J, with 5 bases in between. This CDR3 spans 13 amino acids. The variable domain in full, completed from reference TRBV19 and TRBJ1-1, reads DGGITQSPKYLFRKEGQNVTLSCEQNLNHDAMYWYRQDPGQGLRLIYYSQIVNDFQKGDIAEGYSVSREKKESFPLTVTSAQKNPTAFYLCASSITGNTEAFFGQGTRLTVV.

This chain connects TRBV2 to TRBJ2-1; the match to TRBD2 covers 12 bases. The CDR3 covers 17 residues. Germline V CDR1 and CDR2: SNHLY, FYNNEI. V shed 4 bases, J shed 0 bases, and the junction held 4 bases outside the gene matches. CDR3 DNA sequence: TGTGCCAGCAGTGGTCCTAGCGGGAGGGGCTCCTACAATGAGCAGTTCTTC. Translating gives CASSGPSGRGSYNEQFF.

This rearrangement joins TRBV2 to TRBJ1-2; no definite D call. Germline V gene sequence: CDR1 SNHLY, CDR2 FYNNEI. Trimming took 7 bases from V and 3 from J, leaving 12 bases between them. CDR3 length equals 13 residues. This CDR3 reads CASIPGGYYGYTF. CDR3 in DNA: TGTGCCAGCATCCCGGGTGGTTACTATGGCTACACCTTC.

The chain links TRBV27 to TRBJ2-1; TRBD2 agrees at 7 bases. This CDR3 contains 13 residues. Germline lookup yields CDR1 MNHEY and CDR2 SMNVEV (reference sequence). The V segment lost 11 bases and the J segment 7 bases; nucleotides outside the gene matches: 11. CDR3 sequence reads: CAAAAGTRNEQFF. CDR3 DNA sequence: TGTGCCGCCGCAGCGGGGACGAGGAATGAGCAGTTCTTC.

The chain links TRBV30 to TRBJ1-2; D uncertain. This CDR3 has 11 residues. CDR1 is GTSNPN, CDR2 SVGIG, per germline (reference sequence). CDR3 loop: CSGSGNYGYTF. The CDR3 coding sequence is TGTTCTGGATCTGGTAACTATGGCTACACCTTC. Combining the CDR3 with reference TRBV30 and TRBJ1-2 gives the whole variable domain SQTIHQWPATLVQPVGSPLSLECTVEGTSNPNLYWYRQAAGRGLQLLFYSVGIGQISSEVPQNLSASRPQDRQFILSSKKLLLSDSGFYLCSGSGNYGYTFGSGTRLTVV.

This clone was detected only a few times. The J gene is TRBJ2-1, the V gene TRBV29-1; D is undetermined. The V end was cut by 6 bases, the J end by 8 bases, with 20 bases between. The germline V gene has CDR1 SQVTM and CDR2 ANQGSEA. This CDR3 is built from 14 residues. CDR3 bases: TGCAGCGTAGGCACCCGGGCCGTAGACTATGAGCAGTTCTTC. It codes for CSVGTRAVDYEQFF.

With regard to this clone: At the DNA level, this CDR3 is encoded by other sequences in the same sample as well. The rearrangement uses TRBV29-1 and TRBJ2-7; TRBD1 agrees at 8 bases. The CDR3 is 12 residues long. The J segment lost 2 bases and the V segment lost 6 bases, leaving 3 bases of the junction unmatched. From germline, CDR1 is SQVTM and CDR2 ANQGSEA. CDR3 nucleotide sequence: TGCAGCGTGGAGGGACAGGCCTACGAGCAGTACTTC. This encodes CSVEGQAYEQYF.

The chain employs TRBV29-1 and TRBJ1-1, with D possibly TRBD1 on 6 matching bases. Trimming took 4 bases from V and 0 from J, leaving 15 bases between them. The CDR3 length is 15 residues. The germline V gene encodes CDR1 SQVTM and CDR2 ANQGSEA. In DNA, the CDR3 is TGCAGCGTTGTGGGAGGGGGAACGATGAACACTGAAGCTTTCTTT. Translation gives CSVVGGGTMNTEAFF.

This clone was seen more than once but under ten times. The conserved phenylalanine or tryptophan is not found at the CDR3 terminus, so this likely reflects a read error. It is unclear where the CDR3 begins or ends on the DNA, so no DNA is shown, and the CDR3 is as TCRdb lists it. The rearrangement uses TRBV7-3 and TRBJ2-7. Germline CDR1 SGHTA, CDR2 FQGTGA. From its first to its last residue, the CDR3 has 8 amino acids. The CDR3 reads CASEMRGL.

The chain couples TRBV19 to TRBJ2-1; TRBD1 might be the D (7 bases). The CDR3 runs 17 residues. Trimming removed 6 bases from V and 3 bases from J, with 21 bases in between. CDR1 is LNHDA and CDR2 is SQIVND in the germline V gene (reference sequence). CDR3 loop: CASREDRGTDLYNEQFF. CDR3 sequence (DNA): TGTGCCAGTAGAGAGGACCGGGGGACAGATCTCTACAATGAGCAGTTCTTC.

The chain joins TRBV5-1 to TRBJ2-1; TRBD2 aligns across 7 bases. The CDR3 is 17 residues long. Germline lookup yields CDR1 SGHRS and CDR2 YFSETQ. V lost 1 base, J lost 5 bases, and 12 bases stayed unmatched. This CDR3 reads CASSLTVYGTKDNEQFF. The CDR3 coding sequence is TGCGCCAGCAGCTTGACAGTTTACGGGACTAAGGACAATGAGCAGTTCTTC.

The CDR3 reads CASSLSLLDSSYEQYF. The CDR3 nucleotides read TGTGCCAGCAGTTTAAGCCTCCTGGACAGCTCCTACGAGCAGTACTTC. The chain joins TRBV27 to TRBJ2-7, with TRBD1 as a possible D gene (6 bases). CDR1 is MNHEY, CDR2 SMNVEV, per germline (reference sequence). The CDR3 sequence is 16 residues long. V gave up 2 bases and J gave up 0 bases, with 14 bases separating them.

The CDR3 spells CASSQYSYNEQFF. The CDR3 DNA follows: TGTGCCAGCAGCCAATACAGCTACAATGAGCAGTTCTTC. V and J are TRBV14 and TRBJ2-1; D ambiguous. There are 13 residues in the CDR3. Deletions cut 2 bases from V and 3 bases from J, with 5 bases between. The germline V gene encodes CDR1 SGHDN and CDR2 FVKESK. The full variable domain, rest sourced from reference TRBV14 and TRBJ2-1, is EAGVTQFPSHSVIEKGQTVTLRCDPISGHDNLYWYRRVMGKEIKFLLHFVKESKQDESGMPNNRFLAERTGGTYSTLKVQPAELEDSGVYFCASSQYSYNEQFFGPGTRLTVL.

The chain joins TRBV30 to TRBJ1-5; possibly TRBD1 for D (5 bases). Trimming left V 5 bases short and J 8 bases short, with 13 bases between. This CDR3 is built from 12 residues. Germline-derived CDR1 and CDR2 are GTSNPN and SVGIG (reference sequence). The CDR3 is CAWGTAGEPQHF. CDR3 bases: TGTGCCTGGGGGACCGCCGGAGAGCCCCAGCATTTT.

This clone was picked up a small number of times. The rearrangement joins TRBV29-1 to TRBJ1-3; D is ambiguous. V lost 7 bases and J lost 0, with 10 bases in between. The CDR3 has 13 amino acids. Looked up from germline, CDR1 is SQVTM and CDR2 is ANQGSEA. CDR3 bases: TGCAGCGCACGGACGGTCTCTGGAAACACCATATATTTT. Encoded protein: CSARTVSGNTIYF.

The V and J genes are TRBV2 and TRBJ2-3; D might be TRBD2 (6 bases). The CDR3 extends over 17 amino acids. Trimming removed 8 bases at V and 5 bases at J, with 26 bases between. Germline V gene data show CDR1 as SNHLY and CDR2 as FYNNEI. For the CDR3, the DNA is TGTGCCAGCTGGGGGACTTTACGTCGGAATCGGGGAGATACGCAGTATTTT. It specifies CASWGTLRRNRGDTQYF.

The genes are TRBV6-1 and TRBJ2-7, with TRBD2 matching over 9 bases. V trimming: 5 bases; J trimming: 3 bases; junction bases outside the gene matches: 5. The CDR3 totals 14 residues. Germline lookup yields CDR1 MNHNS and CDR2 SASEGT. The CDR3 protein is CASSPGLALYEQYF. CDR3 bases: TGTGCCAGCAGTCCGGGACTAGCTCTCTACGAGCAGTACTTC.

CDR3 nucleotide sequence: TGTGCCAGTAGCGCCAGACAGGGGGGAACTGAAGCTTTCTTT. This sequence encodes CASSARQGGTEAFF. The rearrangement uses TRBV19 and TRBJ1-1, with 9 bases matching TRBD1. The ends lost 6 bases at V and 5 bases at J; junction bases unmatched: 7. Germline V CDR1 and CDR2: LNHDA, SQIVND (reference sequence). The length of the CDR3 is 14 residues.

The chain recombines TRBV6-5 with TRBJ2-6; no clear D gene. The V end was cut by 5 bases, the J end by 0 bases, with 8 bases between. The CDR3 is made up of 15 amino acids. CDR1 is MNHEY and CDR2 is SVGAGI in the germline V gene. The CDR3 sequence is CASSNTNSGANVLTF. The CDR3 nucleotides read TGTGCCAGCAGTAACACTAACTCTGGGGCCAACGTCCTGACTTTC.

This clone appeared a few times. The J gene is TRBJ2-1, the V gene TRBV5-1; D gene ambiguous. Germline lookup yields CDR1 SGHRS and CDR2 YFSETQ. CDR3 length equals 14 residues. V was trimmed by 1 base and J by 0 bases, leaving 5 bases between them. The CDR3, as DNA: TGCGCCAGCAGCTTGATGAGCTCCTACAATGAGCAGTTCTTC. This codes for CASSLMSSYNEQFF.